Each of the 23 T cell receptor beta chains below was sequenced from the same sample in a study of human T cells and chemical hapten exposure. Time point of the sample: pre-sensitization, week 0. Treatment reported: therapeutic diphenylcyclopropenone sensitization with weekly scalp DPC. Each CDR3 protein gets one entry after TCRdb re-called the RACE reads with MiXCR. The sample gives about 260,000 distinct CDR3 sequences, 7% to 10% of which show up once; roughly 2.5% is in the top ten. The material was whole blood, obtained in connection with sensitization to the hapten diphenylcyclopropenone (DPC). These receptors were collected from a woman aged 40-49 years with alopecia areata. Some clones in this sample may be carry-over from other donors' samples.

The chain links TRBV29-1 to TRBJ2-7; D tentatively fits TRBD1 or TRBD2 (5 bases each). The V end was cut by 5 bases, the J end by 4 bases, with 15 bases between. CDR1 SQVTM and CDR2 ANQGSEA come from the germline V gene. This CDR3 comprises 13 residues. CDR3 in amino acids: CSVSGRAGYEQYF. The CDR3 coding sequence is TGCAGCGTTAGCGGCAGGGCTGGTTACGAGCAGTACTTC.

This clonotype was counted only a few times. The chain joins TRBV28 to TRBJ2-6; D possibly corresponds to TRBD1 (6 bases). In germline, CDR1 is MDHEN, CDR2 SYDVKM. V shed 10 bases and J shed 0 bases, with 22 bases lying between them. The CDR3 has 18 residues. The CDR3 loop is CANFDYRVHSSGANVLTF. CDR3 bases: TGTGCCAACTTCGATTACAGGGTGCATAGCTCTGGGGCCAACGTCCTGACTTTC.

This clonotype has ten or more counts. The chain has TRBV7-9 and TRBJ2-2; D unresolved. V lost 1 base, J lost 4 bases, and 4 bases lay in between. This CDR3 is 13 amino acids long. Germline-derived CDR1 and CDR2 are SEHNR and FQNEAQ (reference sequence). This CDR3 reads CASSLVPTGELFF. The CDR3 nucleotides read TGTGCCAGCAGCTTAGTGCCCACCGGGGAGCTGTTTTTT.

This chain joins TRBV7-6 and TRBJ2-3, with TRBD2 matching over 9 bases. V gave up 5 bases and J gave up 2 bases; unmatched junction bases: 8. The CDR3 contains 16 residues. Germline CDR1 reads SGHVS; CDR2 reads FNYEAQ. The CDR3 is CASSPVAGVVTDTQYF. Written as DNA, the CDR3 is TGTGCCAGCAGCCCCGTAGCGGGAGTTGTCACAGATACGCAGTATTTT.

This clonotype was detected only a few times. The J gene is TRBJ2-2, the V gene TRBV7-3, with 8 bases lining up with TRBD1. The CDR3 spans 17 residues. V lost 3 bases, J lost 4 bases, and 10 bases stayed unmatched. From germline, CDR1 is SGHTA and CDR2 FQGTGA. This CDR3 is CASSFSAGGAGTGELFF. In DNA, the CDR3 is TGTGCCAGCAGCTTCTCTGCAGGGGGCGCGGGCACCGGGGAGCTGTTTTTT.

This clonotype showed up many times. This CDR3 is CASSPGGGNTIYF. The CDR3 nucleotides read TGTGCCAGCAGCCCCGGGGGTGGAAACACCATATATTTT. The V gene is TRBV5-8, the J gene TRBJ1-3, with D perhaps TRBD1 (5 bases). CDR1 SGHTS and CDR2 YDEGEE come from the germline V gene. V dropped 4 bases and J dropped 3 bases, with 8 bases sitting between them. The CDR3 runs 13 residues.

This clonotype was seen repeatedly, ten times or more. This chain links TRBV14 with TRBJ2-1; 9 nucleotides line up with TRBD1. V shed 2 bases and J 7 bases; nucleotides not matched to a gene: 3. This CDR3 spans 14 amino acids. Per the germline V gene, CDR1 is SGHDN and CDR2 is FVKESK. CDR3 nucleotides: TGTGCCAGCAGCCAAATGGGACAGGGAAATGAGCAGTTCTTC. It encodes CASSQMGQGNEQFF.

This clonotype was detected only a few times. This rearrangement joins TRBV29-1 to TRBJ2-7; D is uncertain. The length of the CDR3 is 12 residues. Germline CDR1 reads SQVTM; CDR2 reads ANQGSEA. V lost 4 bases, J lost 7 bases, and 14 bases lay in between. Here the CDR3 DNA reads TGCAGCGTTGTGGGCCCGTTGGGGGAGCAGTACTTC. This translates into CSVVGPLGEQYF.

This sequence joins TRBV28 and TRBJ2-7, with 7 bases fitting TRBD2. Looked up from germline, CDR1 is MDHEN and CDR2 is SYDVKM. The CDR3 sequence is 15 residues long. Trimming took 6 bases from V and 2 from J; bases not matched to a gene: 10. CDR3 DNA: TGTGCCAGCAGCCCCGTGGGAGGGGAGGCCTACGAGCAGTACTTC. It codes for CASSPVGGEAYEQYF.

This clonotype has more than one count but fewer than ten. The rearrangement joins TRBV27 to TRBJ1-2; possible D gene TRBD1, 6 bases. The CDR3 is 13 residues long. V was cut by 6 bases and J by 8 bases, with 16 bases left in between. In germline, CDR1 is MNHEY, CDR2 SMNVEV (reference sequence). DNA of the CDR3: TGTGCCAGCAGAGCCGCGGGGGCGCGCGGCTACACCTTC. Its translation is CASRAAGARGYTF.

This chain connects TRBV7-9 to TRBJ1-1; D gene unclear. The length of the CDR3 is 17 residues. The germline gives CDR1 SEHNR, CDR2 FQNEAQ (reference sequence). V gave up 0 bases and J gave up 4 bases, with 18 bases separating them. CDR3 sequence: CASSLAPLLKFGTEAFF. The CDR3 coding sequence is TGTGCCAGCAGCTTAGCCCCGTTACTCAAATTTGGCACTGAAGCTTTCTTT.

The rearrangement links TRBV27 to TRBJ2-5; 8 positions agree with TRBD1. J was trimmed by 4 bases and V by 4 bases; bases with no gene match: 5. Germline CDR1 and CDR2: MNHEY and SMNVEV (reference sequence). The CDR3 runs 14 residues. The CDR3 protein is CASSSPGTGETQYF. Here the CDR3 DNA reads TGTGCCAGCAGTTCCCCCGGGACAGGAGAGACCCAGTACTTC.

There are many counts of this clonotype. This chain links TRBV4-3 with TRBJ2-5; D remains unclear. Trimming took 0 bases from V and 4 from J, leaving 12 bases between them. Germline CDR1 LGHNA, CDR2 YSLEER. The CDR3 spans 15 residues. The CDR3 is CASSQDQAAVETQYF. CDR3 bases: TGCGCCAGCAGCCAAGATCAGGCGGCAGTAGAGACCCAGTACTTC.

This clonotype was counted only a few times. The chain links TRBV12-3 or TRBV12-4 to TRBJ2-2; 8 nucleotides align to TRBD1. CDR3 size: 16 residues. V was pared by 7 bases and J by 4 bases, with 11 bases of the junction left unmatched. The CDR3 DNA is TGTGCCAGCACCCTCGGTGACAGGGGTTTCACCGGGGAGCTGTTTTTT. Translation: CASTLGDRGFTGELFF.

The rearrangement links TRBV18 to TRBJ1-1; D is unclear. The CDR3 runs to 14 residues. Looked up from germline, CDR1 is KGHSH and CDR2 is LQKENI. Trimming removed 3 bases at V and 5 bases at J, with 13 bases between. CDR3: CASSPRGGRTEAFF. DNA of the CDR3: TGTGCCAGCTCACCCCGTGGAGGGAGGACTGAAGCTTTCTTT.

The chain combines TRBV4-1 with TRBJ2-7, with a weak D call TRBD1 (5 bases). The CDR3 covers 15 residues. V was clipped by 0 bases and J by 0 bases, with 9 bases between them. Germline CDR1 and CDR2: MGHRA and YSYEKL. The CDR3 protein is CASSQEGRVSYEQYF. In nucleotides, the CDR3 is TGCGCCAGCAGCCAAGAGGGCAGGGTCTCCTACGAGCAGTACTTC.

This clonotype was picked up many times. The chain joins TRBV29-1 to TRBJ1-5, with 11 bases fitting TRBD1. V shed 6 bases and J 7 bases; nucleotides not matched to a gene: 11. The germline gives CDR1 SQVTM, CDR2 ANQGSEA. The CDR3 covers 15 residues. The CDR3 here is CSVQIRTGGRQPQHF. The CDR3 nucleotides read TGCAGCGTCCAAATTCGGACAGGGGGCCGGCAGCCCCAGCATTTT. Variable domain in full (rest from reference TRBV29-1 and TRBJ1-5): SAVISQKPSRDICQRGTSLTIQCQVDSQVTMMFWYRQQPGQSLTLIATANQGSEATYESGFVIDKFPISRPNLTFSTLTVSNMSPEDSSIYLCSVQIRTGGRQPQHFGDGTRLSIL.

The sample holds a few counts of this clonotype. The gene calls are TRBV3-1 and TRBJ2-3, with D uncertain. The ends were cut back, 2 bases at V and 5 bases at J, with 11 bases in the middle. Per germline, CDR1 LGHDT and CDR2 YNNKEL (reference sequence). The CDR3 is made up of 14 amino acids. The CDR3 here is CASSQWRDGDTQYF. The CDR3 coding sequence is TGTGCCAGCAGCCAATGGCGTGATGGAGATACGCAGTATTTT.

V is TRBV29-1 and J is TRBJ1-1; possibly TRBD1 for D (5 bases). CDR1 and CDR2 from the germline V gene are SQVTM and ANQGSEA. The CDR3 runs to 13 residues. The V end was cut by 5 bases, the J end by 4 bases, with 14 bases between. CDR3 nucleotide sequence: TGCAGCGTTATGGCAGGGCAGCGCACTGAAGCTTTCTTT. Amino acid sequence: CSVMAGQRTEAFF.

This clonotype was observed a handful of times. The chain uses TRBV20-1 and TRBJ2-3; the D gene is possibly TRBD2 (5 bases). The CDR3 has 13 residues. Deletions cut 8 bases from V and 1 base from J, with 13 bases between. CDR1 and CDR2 (germline): DFQATT, SNEGSKA (reference sequence). The DNA of the CDR3 is TGCAGTCTCCGGGAAGAGGGCACAGATACGCAGTATTTT. Its protein product is CSLREEGTDTQYF.

In its sample, this clonotype was seen many times. DNA of the CDR3: TGCAGTGCTAGAGGGTCCCTAGCGGACATCTACGAGCAGTACTTC. Translating it yields CSARGSLADIYEQYF. The chain couples TRBV20-1 to TRBJ2-7; 7 bases align to TRBD2. CDR1 is DFQATT, CDR2 SNEGSKA, per germline (reference sequence). The J segment lost 3 bases and the V segment lost 1 base, leaving 9 bases of the junction unmatched. The CDR3 runs 15 residues.

Of note for this clonotype: This could be a read error, since a much larger clone is one nucleotide away. The gene calls are TRBV24-1 and TRBJ2-5, with 14 bases lining up with TRBD2. The CDR3 runs to 18 residues. Germline CDR1 KGHDR, CDR2 SFDVKD. The J segment lost 4 bases and the V segment lost 4 bases, leaving 10 bases of the junction unmatched. This CDR3 reads CATSDQLGLAGGLETQYF. As DNA, the CDR3 is TGTGCCACCAGTGACCAACTCGGACTAGCGGGGGGCCTAGAGACCCAGTACTTC.

This clonotype was seen a few times. This chain joins TRBV7-9 and TRBJ2-7; possible D gene TRBD2, 6 bases. V gave up 5 bases and J gave up 1 base, with 18 bases separating them. CDR1 is SEHNR and CDR2 is FQNEAQ in the germline V gene (reference sequence). The CDR3 has 16 residues. CDR3 sequence: CASSPSLAGPSYEQYF. CDR3 DNA sequence: TGTGCCAGCAGCCCCTCCCTGGCGGGACCTTCCTACGAGCAGTACTTC.